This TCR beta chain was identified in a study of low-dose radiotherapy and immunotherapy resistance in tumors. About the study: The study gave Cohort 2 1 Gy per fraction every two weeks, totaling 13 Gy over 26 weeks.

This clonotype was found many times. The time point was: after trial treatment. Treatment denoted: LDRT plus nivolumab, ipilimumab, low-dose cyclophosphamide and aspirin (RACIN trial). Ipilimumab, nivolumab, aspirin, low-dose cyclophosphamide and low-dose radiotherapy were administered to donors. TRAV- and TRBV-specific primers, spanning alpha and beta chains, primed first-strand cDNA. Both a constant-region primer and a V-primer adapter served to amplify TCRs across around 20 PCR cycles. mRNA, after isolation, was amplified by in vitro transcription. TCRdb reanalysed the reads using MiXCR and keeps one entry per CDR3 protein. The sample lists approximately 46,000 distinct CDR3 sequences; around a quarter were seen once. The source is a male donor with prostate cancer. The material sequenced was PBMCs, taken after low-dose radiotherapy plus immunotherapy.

The CDR3 nucleotides are TGTGCCAGCAGCCAGGACCAGGGCTCTGGAAACACCATATATTTT. This codes for CASSQDQGSGNTIYF. This chain connects TRBV3-1 to TRBJ1-3; TRBD1 might be the D (5 bases). The germline V gene encodes CDR1 LGHDT and CDR2 YNNKEL (reference sequence). Trimming left V 3 bases short and J 0 bases short, with 9 bases between. This CDR3 contains 15 residues. Drawing the rest from reference TRBV3-1 and TRBJ1-3, the complete variable domain is DTAVSQTPKYLVTQMGNDKSIKCEQNLGHDTMYWYKQDSKKFLKIMFSYNNKELIINETVPNRFSPKSPDKAHLNLHINSLELGDSAVYFCASSQDQGSGNTIYFGEGSWLTVV.